Listed here are 13 T cell receptor beta chains from one sample, sequenced in a study of blood T cells in healthy people across ages. The second PCR ran roughly 7 to 11 cycles with a sample-barcoded 5' primer and J-beta primers. TCRdb re-derived calls from the 5' RACE reads in MiXCR, one entry per CDR3 protein. The data hold some 370,000 distinct CDR3 sequences, with roughly half observed a single time. Sequencing input: blood. The receptors were gathered from a man aged 55 to 70 in good health.

The chain recombines TRBV2 with TRBJ2-1; 16 positions match TRBD2. CDR1 and CDR2 from the germline V gene are SNHLY and FYNNEI. The CDR3 extends over 15 amino acids. After removal of 7 bases from V and 7 bases from J, the junction contained 4 bases not matched to a gene. CDR3 nucleotides: TGTGCCAGCACGACGGGACTAGCGGGGGGGAATGAGCAGTTCTTC. Encoded protein: CASTTGLAGGNEQFF. Looking up the rest from reference TRBV2 and TRBJ2-1 gives the full variable domain: EPEVTQTPSHQVTQMGQEVILRCVPISNHLYFYWYRQILGQKVEFLVSFYNNEISEKSEIFDDQFSVERPDGSNFTLKIRSTKLEDSAMYFCASTTGLAGGNEQFFGPGTRLTVL.

The chain recombines TRBV9 with TRBJ2-7; D remains unclear. The V end lost 0 bases, the J end lost 5 bases, and 15 bases lay between the germline ends. Germline V gene data show CDR1 as SGDLS and CDR2 as YYNGEE. The CDR3 consists of 15 residues. The CDR3, as DNA: TGTGCCAGCAGCGTAGAGGGTTCGAAGGCTGACGAGCAGTACTTC. Protein sequence: CASSVEGSKADEQYF.

Comments on this clonotype: A read error may account for a junction end that differs from germline. The J gene is TRBJ2-1, the V gene TRBV20-1; 10 bases map to TRBD2. Germline assignment: CDR1 DFQATT and CDR2 SNEGSKA (reference sequence). The CDR3 spans 15 residues. CDR3 coding DNA: TGCAGTGCTCTCGCTAGCGGGAGTGGGTACAATGGGCAGTTCTTC. This encodes CSALASGSGYNGQFF.

This clonotype appeared a few times. The rearrangement joins TRBV14 to TRBJ1-2; 12 positions agree with TRBD1. Losses at the gene ends were 5 bases for V and 3 bases for J; bases not matched to a gene: 7. The germline CDR1 and CDR2 sequences are SGHDN and FVKESK. CDR3 size: 16 residues. The DNA of the CDR3 is TGTGCCAGCAGCGGAAAGGGGACAGGGGGCGACTATGGCTACACCTTC. Protein: CASSGKGTGGDYGYTF.

This clonotype was seen a handful of times. The CDR3 reads CSATKTGQGYGYTF. CDR3 nucleotide sequence: TGCAGTGCTACAAAGACGGGACAGGGTTATGGCTACACCTTC. The V and J genes are TRBV20-1 and TRBJ1-2, with 9 bases that match TRBD1. This CDR3 has 14 amino acids. V was clipped by 4 bases and J by 5 bases; unmatched bases: 8. Germline V gives CDR1 DFQATT, CDR2 SNEGSKA (reference sequence).

The rearrangement joins TRBV6-2 or TRBV6-3 to TRBJ2-6; D perhaps matches TRBD2 (6 bases). This CDR3 is 15 amino acids long. The germline CDR1 and CDR2 sequences are MNHEY and SVGEGT. V shed 7 bases and J shed 4 bases, with 14 bases lying between them. DNA of the CDR3: TGTGCCAGCACCCACGGGGGTACCGGGGCCAACGTCCTGACTTTC. Encoded protein: CASTHGGTGANVLTF.

The DNA for the CDR3 is TGTGCCAGCAGCCAAGAGGGCTGGCTTCAGGAGACCCAGTACTTC. Amino acids: CASSQEGWLQETQYF. V and J are TRBV3-1 and TRBJ2-5; D unresolved. Trimming shortened V by 0 bases and J by 5 bases, and 13 bases separated the two germline ends. CDR1 and CDR2 (germline): LGHDT, YNNKEL (reference sequence). The CDR3 runs 15 residues.

The chain is built from TRBV7-2 and TRBJ2-3; TRBD2 matches at 15 bases. The germline V gene encodes CDR1 SGHTA and CDR2 FQGNSA. This CDR3 comprises 16 residues. J was trimmed by 7 bases and V by 5 bases; bases with no gene match: 7. Here the CDR3 DNA reads TGTGCCAGCAGCCCATGGACTAGCGGGGGGGCAAATACGCAGTATTTT. It codes for CASSPWTSGGANTQYF.

This rearrangement joins TRBV5-1 to TRBJ2-1; 8 bases align to TRBD1. Trimming at V came to 5 bases and at J to 0 bases, leaving 7 bases not matched to a gene. Per the germline V gene, CDR1 is SGHRS and CDR2 is YFSETQ. The CDR3 is 16 amino acids. The CDR3 nucleotides are TGCGCCAGCAGGCCGACAGGGGTAAGCTCCTACAATGAGCAGTTCTTC. Its translation: CASRPTGVSSYNEQFF.

Here the CDR3 reads CSARGTGGGKILLHEQYF. The DNA of the CDR3 is TGCAGTGCTAGAGGGACAGGGGGCGGAAAGATACTTCTCCACGAGCAGTACTTC. The rearrangement uses TRBV20-1 and TRBJ2-7; 11 nucleotides agree with TRBD1. The V gene's germline CDR1 is DFQATT and CDR2 SNEGSKA (reference sequence). This CDR3 contains 18 residues. The J segment lost 5 bases and the V segment lost 1 base, leaving 16 bases of the junction unmatched.

Note on this clonotype: Compared with germline, one end of the junction differs, possibly owing to a read error. The V gene is TRBV11-1, the J gene TRBJ2-2; D not resolved. There are 14 residues in the CDR3. Per germline, CDR1 SGHAT and CDR2 FQDESV (reference sequence). The CDR3 protein is CTSQGELNTGELFF. In DNA, the CDR3 is TGTACCAGCCAAGGCGAACTGAACACCGGGGAGCTGTTTTTT.

The sample holds many counts of this clonotype. This rearrangement joins TRBV7-8 to TRBJ2-7; TRBD1 might be the D (5 bases). Looked up from germline, CDR1 is SGHVS and CDR2 is FQNEAQ. With 5 bases removed from V and 4 bases from J, the gap between germline ends came to 12 bases. The CDR3 is 13 residues long. This CDR3 is CASSTRQRYEQYF. The DNA for the CDR3 is TGTGCCAGCAGCACCAGACAGAGATACGAGCAGTACTTC.

This clonotype has just a few counts. This chain connects TRBV12-3 or TRBV12-4 to TRBJ2-3; TRBD1 matches 11 bases. This CDR3 region has 14 residues. V gave up 5 bases and J gave up 3 bases; unmatched junction bases: 1. CDR3 sequence reads: CASSGQGATDTQYF. In DNA form, the CDR3 reads TGTGCCAGCAGTGGACAGGGGGCAACAGATACGCAGTATTTT.